The entry that follows covers one T cell receptor (beta chain) sequence. Its specificity is unknown. This sample was included in a study of vaccination effects on CD4 cells after COVID-19. General study points: In the late period after vaccination, infection- and vaccine-induced clones contracted markedly.

Culturing for about 9 days preceded CD4+ T cell isolation. Each participant was given two doses of one vaccine (BNT162b2 or mRNA-1273). Vaccine recipients lacked prior SARS-CoV-2 infection and had negative nucleocapsid antibodies. On days 3 and 7, fresh IL-2 medium replaced half the medium. CDR1 is SGHNT, CDR2 YENEEA, per germline. The length of the CDR3 is 16 residues. Trimming cost V 1 base and J 3 bases; bases outside gene matches: 8. TCRdb's table, derived via immunoSEQ multiplex PCR, lists solely in-frame clones and lacks some. The sample yields about 39,000 clones, about 62% seen once. The sample here was CD4+ T cells from PBMCs cultured without peptide, taken after COVID-19 vaccination. The sequence was obtained from a human donor who received a COVID-19 vaccine. The chain uses TRBV11-3 and TRBJ2-7; 8 nucleotides agree with TRBD2. Here the CDR3 DNA reads TGTGCCAGCAGCTTAGGAGGCGCGGCGGGAGGCTACGAGCAGTACTTC. The encoded protein is CASSLGGAAGGYEQYF.